One and the same sample provided the 9 T cell receptor beta chains below, sequenced in a study of cytomegalovirus exposure and HLA in healthy donors. PCR employed 60 Vbeta and 13 Jbeta primers. Profiled with immunoSEQ multiplex PCR; TCRdb holds only in-frame clones, not every one. This sample has some 110,000 clones, with more than 60% found just once. Sequenced: PBMCs. The receptor set was obtained from a man aged 35 to 55 in good health and CMV-seronegative.

In this sample, this clone turned up once. The gene calls are TRBV18 and TRBJ1-4; TRBD1 agrees at 7 bases. CDR3 length: 15 amino acids. Per the germline V gene, CDR1 is KGHSH and CDR2 is LQKENI. Trimming removed 4 bases from V and 2 bases from J; junction bases left unmatched: 4. DNA for the CDR3: TGTGCCAGCTCACGACAGGGTCCCACTAATGAAAAACTGTTTTTT. The encoded protein is CASSRQGPTNEKLFF.

The chain is built from TRBV15 and TRBJ1-1; weak D call: TRBD1 (5 bases). Germline V gene lookup returns CDR1 LNHNV and CDR2 YYDKDF (reference sequence). This CDR3 comprises 12 residues. V was clipped by 1 base and J by 11 bases, with 11 bases between them. The CDR3, as DNA: TGTGCCACCAGCAGAGGAGGTGGGGGGGCTTTCTTT. Amino acids: CATSRGGGGAFF.

The rearrangement joins TRBV5-1 to TRBJ1-1; D perhaps matches TRBD1 (5 bases). Per the germline V gene, CDR1 is SGHRS and CDR2 is YFSETQ. With 0 bases removed from V and 9 bases from J, the gap between germline ends came to 12 bases. The CDR3 length is 13 residues. This CDR3 is CASSLAGYGKAFF. CDR3 nucleotides: TGCGCCAGCAGCTTGGCAGGGTACGGTAAAGCTTTCTTT.

The chain joins TRBV5-6 to TRBJ1-1; 9 positions agree with TRBD1. Germline V gene data show CDR1 as SGHDT and CDR2 as YYEEEE. Unmatched junction bases numbered 12, after V lost 4 bases and J lost 11 bases. This CDR3 has 14 residues. In DNA, the CDR3 is TGTGCCAGCAGCCCAAGGGACAGGGTTCTTTTTGCTTTCTTT. Translating it yields CASSPRDRVLFAFF.

The chain couples TRBV27 to TRBJ2-7; 7 bases align to TRBD2. The CDR3 extends over 15 amino acids. Trimming at V came to 3 bases and at J to 0 bases, leaving 5 bases not matched to a gene. Germline-derived CDR1 and CDR2 are MNHEY and SMNVEV (reference sequence). The CDR3 DNA is TGTGCCAGCAGTTTGGCGGGGGTGAGCTCCTACGAGCAGTACTTC. Translating it yields CASSLAGVSSYEQYF.

The chain has TRBV15 and TRBJ2-3; the match to TRBD1 covers 9 bases. The CDR3 contains 17 residues. The germline gives CDR1 LNHNV, CDR2 YYDKDF (reference sequence). With 0 bases clipped from V and 6 bases from J, the junction kept 10 bases outside the gene matches. The CDR3: CATSRDPGQGRGDTQYF. CDR3 sequence (DNA): TGTGCCACCAGCAGAGATCCAGGACAGGGGCGAGGGGATACGCAGTATTTT.

On this clone: Other DNA sequences within the sample encode an identical CDR3. The J gene is TRBJ1-2, the V gene TRBV7-9; 9 bases are shared with TRBD1. Germline assignment: CDR1 SEHNR and CDR2 FQNEAQ (reference sequence). The CDR3 is 14 residues long. V dropped 3 bases and J dropped 4; count of bases not matched to a gene: 3. CDR3 protein: CASSLGQGTYGYTF. The CDR3 DNA follows: TGTGCCAGCAGCTTGGGACAGGGAACCTATGGCTACACCTTC. The entire variable domain, with the rest obtained from reference TRBV7-9 and TRBJ1-2, is as follows: DTGVSQNPRHKITKRGQNVTFRCDPISEHNRLYWYRQTLGQGPEFLTYFQNEAQLEKSRLLSDRFSAERPKGSFSTLEIQRTEQGDSAMYLCASSLGQGTYGYTFGSGTRLTVV.

The V and J genes are TRBV6-1 and TRBJ2-5; maybe TRBD2 (7 bases). The germline CDR1 and CDR2 sequences are MNHNS and SASEGT. Trimming shortened V by 0 bases and J by 9 bases, and 26 bases separated the two germline ends. This CDR3 has 18 amino acids. The CDR3 nucleotides are TGTGCCAGCAGTGAAGCGGGGGGGGCGGGCCGGAGAGGTACGGCCCAGTACTTC. Protein product: CASSEAGGAGRRGTAQYF.

The chain links TRBV7-8 to TRBJ1-2, with TRBD1 as a possible D gene (5 bases). Germline V gene data show CDR1 as SGHVS and CDR2 as FQNEAQ. V was trimmed by 1 base and J by 8 bases, leaving 14 bases between them. CDR3 length equals 14 residues. CDR3 protein: CASSLVAGPSGYTF. The CDR3 coding sequence is TGTGCCAGCAGCTTAGTGGCAGGGCCGTCGGGCTACACCTTC.